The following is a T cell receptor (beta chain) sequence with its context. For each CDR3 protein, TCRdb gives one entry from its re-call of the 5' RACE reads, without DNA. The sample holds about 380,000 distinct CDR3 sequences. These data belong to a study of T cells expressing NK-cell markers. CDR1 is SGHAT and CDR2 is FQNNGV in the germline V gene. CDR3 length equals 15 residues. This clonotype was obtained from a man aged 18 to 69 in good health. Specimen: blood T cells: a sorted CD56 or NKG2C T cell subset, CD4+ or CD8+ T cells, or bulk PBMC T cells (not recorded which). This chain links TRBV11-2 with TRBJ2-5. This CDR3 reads CASSLRRHVLETQYF.